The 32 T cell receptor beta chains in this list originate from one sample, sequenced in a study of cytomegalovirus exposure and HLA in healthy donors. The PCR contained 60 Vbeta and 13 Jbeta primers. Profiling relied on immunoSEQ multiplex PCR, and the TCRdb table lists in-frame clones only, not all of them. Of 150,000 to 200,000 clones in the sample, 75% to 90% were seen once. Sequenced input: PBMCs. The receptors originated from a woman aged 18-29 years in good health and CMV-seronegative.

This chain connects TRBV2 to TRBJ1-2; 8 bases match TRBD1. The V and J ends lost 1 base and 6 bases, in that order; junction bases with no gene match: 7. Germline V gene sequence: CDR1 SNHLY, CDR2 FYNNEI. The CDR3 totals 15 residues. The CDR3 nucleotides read TGTGCCAGCAGTGAAGTGGGAGCAGGGGGCAATGGCTACACCTTC. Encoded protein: CASSEVGAGGNGYTF.

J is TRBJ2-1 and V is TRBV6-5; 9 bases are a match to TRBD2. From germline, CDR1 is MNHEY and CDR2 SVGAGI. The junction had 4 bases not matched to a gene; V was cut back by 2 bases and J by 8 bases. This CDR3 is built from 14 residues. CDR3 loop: CASSYSLAGYEQFF. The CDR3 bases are TGTGCCAGCAGTTACAGCCTAGCGGGGTATGAGCAGTTCTTC.

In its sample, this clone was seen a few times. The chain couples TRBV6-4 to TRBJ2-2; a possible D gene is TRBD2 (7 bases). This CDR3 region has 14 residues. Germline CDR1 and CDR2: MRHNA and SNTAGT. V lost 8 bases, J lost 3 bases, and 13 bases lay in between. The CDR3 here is CASGGGADTGELFF. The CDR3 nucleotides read TGTGCCAGCGGCGGGGGCGCGGACACCGGGGAGCTGTTTTTT.

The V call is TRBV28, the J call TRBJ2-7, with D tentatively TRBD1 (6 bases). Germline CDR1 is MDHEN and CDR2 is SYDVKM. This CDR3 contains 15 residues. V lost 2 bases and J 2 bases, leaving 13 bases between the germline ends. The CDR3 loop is CASSLGGRKAYEQYF. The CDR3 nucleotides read TGTGCCAGCAGTTTAGGGGGCCGGAAAGCCTACGAGCAGTACTTC.

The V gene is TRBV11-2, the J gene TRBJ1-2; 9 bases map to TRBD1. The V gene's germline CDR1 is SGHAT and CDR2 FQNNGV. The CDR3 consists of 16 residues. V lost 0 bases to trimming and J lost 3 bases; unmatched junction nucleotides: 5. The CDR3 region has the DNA TGTGCCAGCAGCTTAGATGACGGACAGGGGTACTATGGCTACACCTTC. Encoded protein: CASSLDDGQGYYGYTF. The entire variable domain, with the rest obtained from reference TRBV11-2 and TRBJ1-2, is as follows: EAGVAQSPRYKIIEKRQSVAFWCNPISGHATLYWYQQILGQGPKLLIQFQNNGVVDDSQLPKDRFSAERLKGVDSTLKIQPAKLEDSAVYLCASSLDDGQGYYGYTFGSGTRLTVV.

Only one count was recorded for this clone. Here the CDR3 DNA reads TGTGCCAGTAGCCTAAAAGACGGGGGGGCCCAAGAGACCCAGTACTTC. The encoded protein is CASSLKDGGAQETQYF. The chain couples TRBV19 to TRBJ2-5; 8 bases match TRBD2. J gave up 1 base and V 6 bases, and 10 bases lay outside the gene matches. Germline CDR1 LNHDA, CDR2 SQIVND (reference sequence). CDR3 length equals 16 residues.

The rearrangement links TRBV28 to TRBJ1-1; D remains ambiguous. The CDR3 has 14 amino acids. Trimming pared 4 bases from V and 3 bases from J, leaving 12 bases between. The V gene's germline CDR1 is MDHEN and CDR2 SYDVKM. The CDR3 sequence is CASSSYGPDTEAFF. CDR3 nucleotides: TGTGCCAGCAGTTCGTACGGTCCGGACACTGAAGCTTTCTTT.

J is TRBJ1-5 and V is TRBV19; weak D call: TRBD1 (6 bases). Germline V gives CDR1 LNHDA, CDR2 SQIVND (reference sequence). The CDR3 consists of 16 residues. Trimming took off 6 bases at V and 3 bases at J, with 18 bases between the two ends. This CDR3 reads CASRDLLGTHNQPQHF. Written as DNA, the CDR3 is TGTGCCAGTAGAGACCTTTTGGGGACACACAATCAGCCCCAGCATTTT.

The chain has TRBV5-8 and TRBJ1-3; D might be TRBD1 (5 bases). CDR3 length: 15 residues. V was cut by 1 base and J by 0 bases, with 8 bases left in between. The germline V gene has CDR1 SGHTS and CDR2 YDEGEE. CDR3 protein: CASSLTGHSGNTIYF. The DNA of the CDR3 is TGTGCCAGCAGCTTGACCGGACACTCTGGAAACACCATATATTTT.

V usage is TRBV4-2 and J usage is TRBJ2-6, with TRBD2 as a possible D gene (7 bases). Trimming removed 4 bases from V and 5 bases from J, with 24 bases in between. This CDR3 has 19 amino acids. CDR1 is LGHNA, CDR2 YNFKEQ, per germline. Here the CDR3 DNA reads TGTGCCAGCAGCCCCACCCGAGGGGGGGGTGGGGGGTGGGCCAACGTCCTGACTTTC. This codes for CASSPTRGGGGGWANVLTF.

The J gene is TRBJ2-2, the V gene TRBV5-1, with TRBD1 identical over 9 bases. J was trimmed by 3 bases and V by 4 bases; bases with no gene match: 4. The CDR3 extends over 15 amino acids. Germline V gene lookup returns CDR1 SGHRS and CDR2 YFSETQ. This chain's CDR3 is CASSLGQGYTGELFF. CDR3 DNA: TGCGCCAGCAGCCTGGGACAGGGCTACACCGGGGAGCTGTTTTTT.

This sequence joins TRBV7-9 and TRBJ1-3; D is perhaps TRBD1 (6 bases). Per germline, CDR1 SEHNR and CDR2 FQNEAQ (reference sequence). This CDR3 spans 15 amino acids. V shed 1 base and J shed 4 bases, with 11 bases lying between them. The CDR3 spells CASSLETGRGNTIYF. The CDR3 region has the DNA TGTGCCAGCAGCTTAGAAACAGGGCGAGGAAACACCATATATTTT.

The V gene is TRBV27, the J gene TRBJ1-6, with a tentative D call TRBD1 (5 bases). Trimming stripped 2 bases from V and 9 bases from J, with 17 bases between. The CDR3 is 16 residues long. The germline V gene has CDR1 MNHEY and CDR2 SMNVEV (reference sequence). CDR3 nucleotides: TGTGCCAGCAGTTTAACAGTCCCGACAGAAGGTTCACCCCTCCACTTT. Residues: CASSLTVPTEGSPLHF.

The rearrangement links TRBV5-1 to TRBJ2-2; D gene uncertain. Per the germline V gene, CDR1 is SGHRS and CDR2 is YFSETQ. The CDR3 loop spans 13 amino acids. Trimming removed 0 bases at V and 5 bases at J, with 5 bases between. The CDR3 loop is CASSLDPTGELFF. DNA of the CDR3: TGCGCCAGCAGCTTGGATCCGACCGGGGAGCTGTTTTTT.

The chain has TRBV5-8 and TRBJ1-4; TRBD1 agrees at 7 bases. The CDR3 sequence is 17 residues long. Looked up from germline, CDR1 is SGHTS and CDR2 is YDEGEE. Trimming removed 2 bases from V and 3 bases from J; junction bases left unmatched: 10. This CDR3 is CASSLLPRGAANEKLFF. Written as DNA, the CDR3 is TGTGCCAGCAGCTTACTTCCCAGGGGGGCGGCTAATGAAAAACTGTTTTTT.

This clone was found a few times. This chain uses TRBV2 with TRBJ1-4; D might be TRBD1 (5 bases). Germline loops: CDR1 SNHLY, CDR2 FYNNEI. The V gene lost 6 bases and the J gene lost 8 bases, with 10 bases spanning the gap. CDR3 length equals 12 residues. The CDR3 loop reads CASSRANEKLFF. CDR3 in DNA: TGTGCCAGCAGCAGGGCGAACGAAAAACTGTTTTTT. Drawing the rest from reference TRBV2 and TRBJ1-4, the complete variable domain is EPEVTQTPSHQVTQMGQEVILRCVPISNHLYFYWYRQILGQKVEFLVSFYNNEISEKSEIFDDQFSVERPDGSNFTLKIRSTKLEDSAMYFCASSRANEKLFFGSGTQLSVL.

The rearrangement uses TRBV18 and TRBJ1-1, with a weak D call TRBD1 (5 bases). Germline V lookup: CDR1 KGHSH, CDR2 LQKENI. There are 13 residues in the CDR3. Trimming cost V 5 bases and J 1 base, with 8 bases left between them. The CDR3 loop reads CASSATGNTEAFF. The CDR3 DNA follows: TGTGCCAGCTCAGCTACAGGGAACACTGAAGCTTTCTTT. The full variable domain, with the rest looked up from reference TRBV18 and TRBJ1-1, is NAGVMQNPRHLVRRRGQEARLRCSPMKGHSHVYWYRQLPEEGLKFMVYLQKENIIDESGMPKERFSAEFPKEGPSILRIQQVVRGDSAAYFCASSATGNTEAFFGQGTRLTVV.

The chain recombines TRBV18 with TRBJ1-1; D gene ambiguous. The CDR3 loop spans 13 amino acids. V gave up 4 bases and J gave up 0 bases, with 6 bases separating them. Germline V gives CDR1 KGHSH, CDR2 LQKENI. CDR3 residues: CASSLDMNTEAFF. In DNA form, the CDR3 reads TGTGCCAGCTCACTAGACATGAACACTGAAGCTTTCTTT.

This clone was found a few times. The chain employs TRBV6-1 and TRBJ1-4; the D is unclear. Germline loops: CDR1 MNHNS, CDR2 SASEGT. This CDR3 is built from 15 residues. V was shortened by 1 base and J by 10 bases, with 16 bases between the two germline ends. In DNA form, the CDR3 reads TGTGCCAGCAGTGAAGGGGTTGTGTTTGGCGGAAAACTGTTTTTT. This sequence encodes CASSEGVVFGGKLFF.

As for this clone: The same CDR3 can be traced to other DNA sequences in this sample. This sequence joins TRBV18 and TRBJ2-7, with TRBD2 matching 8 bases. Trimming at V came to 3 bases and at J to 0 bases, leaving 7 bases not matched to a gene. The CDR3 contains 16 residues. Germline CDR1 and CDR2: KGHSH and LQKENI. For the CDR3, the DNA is TGTGCCAGCTCACCCCCATCGGGGGGGCACTCCTACGAGCAGTACTTC. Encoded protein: CASSPPSGGHSYEQYF.

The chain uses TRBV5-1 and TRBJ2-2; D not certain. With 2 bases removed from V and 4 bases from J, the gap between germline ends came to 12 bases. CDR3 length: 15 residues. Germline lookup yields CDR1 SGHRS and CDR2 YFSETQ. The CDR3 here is CASSLALVVTGELFF. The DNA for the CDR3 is TGCGCCAGCAGCTTAGCGCTCGTTGTCACCGGGGAGCTGTTTTTT. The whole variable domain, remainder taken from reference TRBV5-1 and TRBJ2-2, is KAGVTQTPRYLIKTRGQQVTLSCSPISGHRSVSWYQQTPGQGLQFLFEYFSETQRNKGNFPGRFSGRQFSNSRSEMNVSTLELGDSALYLCASSLALVVTGELFFGEGSRLTVL.

The CDR3 bases are TGTGCCAGCAGTCCACTGGGGAGCTCCTACGAGCAGTACTTC. Amino acid sequence: CASSPLGSSYEQYF. The gene calls are TRBV6-5 and TRBJ2-7; TRBD2 is a possible D gene (5 bases). CDR1 and CDR2 (germline): MNHEY, SVGAGI. V lost 5 bases to trimming and J lost 0 bases, with 11 bases between them. This CDR3 region has 14 residues.

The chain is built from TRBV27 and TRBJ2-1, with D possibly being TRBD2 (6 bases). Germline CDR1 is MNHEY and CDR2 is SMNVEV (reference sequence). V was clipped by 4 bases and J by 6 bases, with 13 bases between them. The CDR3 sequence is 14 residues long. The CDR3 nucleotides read TGTGCCAGCAGTTCCTATGGGACTTTCAATGAGCAGTTCTTC. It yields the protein CASSSYGTFNEQFF.

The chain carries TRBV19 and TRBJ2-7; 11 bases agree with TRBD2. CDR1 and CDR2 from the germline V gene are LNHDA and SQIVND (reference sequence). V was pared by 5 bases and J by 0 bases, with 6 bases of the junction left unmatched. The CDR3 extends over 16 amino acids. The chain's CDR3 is CASSPSGRLGSYEQYF. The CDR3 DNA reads TGTGCCAGTAGTCCTAGCGGGAGGTTGGGCTCCTACGAGCAGTACTTC.

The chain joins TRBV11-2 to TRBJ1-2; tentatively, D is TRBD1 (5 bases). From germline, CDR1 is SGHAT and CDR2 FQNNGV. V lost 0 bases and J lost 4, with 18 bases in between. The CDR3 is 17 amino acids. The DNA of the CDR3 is TGTGCCAGCAGCTTAGAGTATGCAGGGAGGAGCTTCTATGGCTACACCTTC. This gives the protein CASSLEYAGRSFYGYTF.

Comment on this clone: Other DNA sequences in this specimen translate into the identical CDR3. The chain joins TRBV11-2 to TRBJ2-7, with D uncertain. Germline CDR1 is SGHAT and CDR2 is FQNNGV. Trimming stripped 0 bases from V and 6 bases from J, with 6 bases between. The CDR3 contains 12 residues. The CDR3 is CASSLDRFEQYF. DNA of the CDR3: TGTGCCAGCAGCTTAGATCGGTTCGAGCAGTACTTC.

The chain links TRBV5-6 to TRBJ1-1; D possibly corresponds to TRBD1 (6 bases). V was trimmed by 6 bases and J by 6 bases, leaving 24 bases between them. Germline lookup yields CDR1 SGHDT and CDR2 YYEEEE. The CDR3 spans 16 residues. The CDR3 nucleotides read TGTGCCAGCACCGAATTACTTTTCGCAGGGGTCGCTGAAGCTTTCTTT. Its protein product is CASTELLFAGVAEAFF.

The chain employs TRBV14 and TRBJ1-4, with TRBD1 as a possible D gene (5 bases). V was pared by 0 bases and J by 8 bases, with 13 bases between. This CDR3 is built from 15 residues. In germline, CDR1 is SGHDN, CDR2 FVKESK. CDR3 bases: TGTGCCAGCAGCCAAGACCCAGGGTTTCAGGAAAAACTGTTTTTT. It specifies CASSQDPGFQEKLFF.

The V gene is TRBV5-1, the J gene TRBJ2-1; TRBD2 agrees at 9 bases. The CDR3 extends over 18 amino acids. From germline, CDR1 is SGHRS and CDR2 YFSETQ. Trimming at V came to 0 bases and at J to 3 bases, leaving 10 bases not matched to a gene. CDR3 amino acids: CASSLDGSGSPNYNEQFF. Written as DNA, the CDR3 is TGCGCCAGCAGCTTGGATGGTAGCGGGAGCCCGAACTACAATGAGCAGTTCTTC.

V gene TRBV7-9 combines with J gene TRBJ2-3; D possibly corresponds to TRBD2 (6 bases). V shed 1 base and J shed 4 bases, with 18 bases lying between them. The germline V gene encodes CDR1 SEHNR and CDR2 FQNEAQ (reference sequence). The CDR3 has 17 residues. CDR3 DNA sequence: TGTGCCAGCAGCTTAGGGGACTCAGGAGGGAGGCCAGATACGCAGTATTTT. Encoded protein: CASSLGDSGGRPDTQYF. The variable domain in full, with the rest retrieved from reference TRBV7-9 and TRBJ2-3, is DTGVSQNPRHKITKRGQNVTFRCDPISEHNRLYWYRQTLGQGPEFLTYFQNEAQLEKSRLLSDRFSAERPKGSFSTLEIQRTEQGDSAMYLCASSLGDSGGRPDTQYFGPGTRLTVL.

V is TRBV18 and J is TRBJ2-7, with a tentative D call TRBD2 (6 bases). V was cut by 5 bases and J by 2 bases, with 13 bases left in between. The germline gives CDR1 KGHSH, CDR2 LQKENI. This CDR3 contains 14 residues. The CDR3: CASSFSGPAYEQYF. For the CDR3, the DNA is TGTGCCAGCTCATTTAGCGGACCCGCCTACGAGCAGTACTTC. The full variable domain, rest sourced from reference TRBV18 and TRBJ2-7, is NAGVMQNPRHLVRRRGQEARLRCSPMKGHSHVYWYRQLPEEGLKFMVYLQKENIIDESGMPKERFSAEFPKEGPSILRIQQVVRGDSAAYFCASSFSGPAYEQYFGPGTRLTVT.

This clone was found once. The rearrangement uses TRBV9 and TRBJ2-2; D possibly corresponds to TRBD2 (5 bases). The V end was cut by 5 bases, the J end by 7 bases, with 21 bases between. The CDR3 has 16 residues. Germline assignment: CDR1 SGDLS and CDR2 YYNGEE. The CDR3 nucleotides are TGTGCCAGCAGGCGTACCGGGATGTCACGGGGCGGGGAGCTGTTTTTT. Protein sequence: CASRRTGMSRGGELFF.